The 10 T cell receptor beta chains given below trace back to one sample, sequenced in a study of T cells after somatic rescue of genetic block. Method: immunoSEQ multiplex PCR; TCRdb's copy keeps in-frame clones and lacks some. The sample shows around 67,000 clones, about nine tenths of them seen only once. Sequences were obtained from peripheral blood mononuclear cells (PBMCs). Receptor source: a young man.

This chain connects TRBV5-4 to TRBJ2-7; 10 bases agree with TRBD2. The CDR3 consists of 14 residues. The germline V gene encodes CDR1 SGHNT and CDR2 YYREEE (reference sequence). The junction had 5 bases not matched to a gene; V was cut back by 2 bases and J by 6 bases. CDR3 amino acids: CASSLAGGPSEQYF. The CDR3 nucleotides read TGTGCCAGCAGCTTAGCGGGAGGGCCCAGCGAGCAGTACTTC.

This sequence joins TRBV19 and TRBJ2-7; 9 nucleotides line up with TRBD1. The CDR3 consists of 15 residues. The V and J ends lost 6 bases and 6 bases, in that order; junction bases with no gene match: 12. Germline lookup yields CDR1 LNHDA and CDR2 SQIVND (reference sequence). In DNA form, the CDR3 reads TGTGCCAGTAGCCCACAGGGGGCCGCGTTTACCGAGCAGTACTTC. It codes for CASSPQGAAFTEQYF.

The CDR3 DNA reads TGTGCCAGCAGCTTGCGCCTAGGGGCGGGAGGATTACAAGAGACCCAGTACTTC. The encoded protein is CASSLRLGAGGLQETQYF. The chain joins TRBV13 to TRBJ2-5; TRBD2 agrees at 8 bases. This CDR3 comprises 18 residues. The germline gives CDR1 PRHDT, CDR2 FYEKMQ (reference sequence). Trimming cost V 3 bases and J 2 bases; bases outside gene matches: 14.

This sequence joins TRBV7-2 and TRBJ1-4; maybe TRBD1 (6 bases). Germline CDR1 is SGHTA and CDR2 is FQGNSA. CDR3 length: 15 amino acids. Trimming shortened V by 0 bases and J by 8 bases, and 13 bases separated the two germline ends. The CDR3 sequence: CASSLALGGGEKLFF. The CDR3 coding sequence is TGTGCCAGCAGCTTAGCGTTGGGGGGCGGGGAAAAACTGTTTTTT.

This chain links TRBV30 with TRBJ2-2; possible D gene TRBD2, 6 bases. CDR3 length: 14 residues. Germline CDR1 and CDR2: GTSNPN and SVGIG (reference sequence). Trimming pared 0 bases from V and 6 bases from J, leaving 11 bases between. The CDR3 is CAWSVWGEPGELFF. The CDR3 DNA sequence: TGTGCCTGGAGTGTATGGGGGGAACCCGGGGAGCTGTTTTTT.

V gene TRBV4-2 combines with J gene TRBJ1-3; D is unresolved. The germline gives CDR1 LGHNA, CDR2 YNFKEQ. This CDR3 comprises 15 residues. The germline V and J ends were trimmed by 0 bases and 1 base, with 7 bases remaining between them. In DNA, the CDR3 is TGTGCCAGCAGCCAAGAGATGGGATCTGGAAACACCATATATTTT. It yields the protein CASSQEMGSGNTIYF.

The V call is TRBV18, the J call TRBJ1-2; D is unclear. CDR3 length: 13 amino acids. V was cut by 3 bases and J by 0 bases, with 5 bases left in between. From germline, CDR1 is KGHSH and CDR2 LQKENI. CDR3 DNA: TGTGCCAGCTCACCCGAATCTAACTATGGCTACACCTTC. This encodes CASSPESNYGYTF.

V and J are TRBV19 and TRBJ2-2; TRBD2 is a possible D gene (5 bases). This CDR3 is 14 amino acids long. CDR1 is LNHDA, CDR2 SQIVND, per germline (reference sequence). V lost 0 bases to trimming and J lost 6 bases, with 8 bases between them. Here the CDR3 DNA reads TGTGCCAGTAGTATAGATTTGGAGGCCGGGGAGCTGTTTTTT. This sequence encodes CASSIDLEAGELFF.

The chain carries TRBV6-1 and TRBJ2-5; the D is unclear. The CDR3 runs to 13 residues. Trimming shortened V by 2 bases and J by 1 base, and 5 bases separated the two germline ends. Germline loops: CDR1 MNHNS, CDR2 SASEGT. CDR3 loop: CASSESVQETQYF. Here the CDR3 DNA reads TGTGCCAGCAGTGAATCGGTCCAAGAGACCCAGTACTTC.

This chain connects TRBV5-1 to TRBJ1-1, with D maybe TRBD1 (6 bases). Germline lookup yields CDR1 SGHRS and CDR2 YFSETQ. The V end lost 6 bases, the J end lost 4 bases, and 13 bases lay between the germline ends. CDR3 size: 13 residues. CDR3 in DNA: TGCGCCAGCAAAACAGGGAGAGGCACTGAAGCTTTCTTT. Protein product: CASKTGRGTEAFF.